This TCR beta chain appears in the sequencing data of a study of blood T cell repertoires in COVID-19. Study summary: Samples of COVID-19 (acute and convalescent) were obtained from the United States, Italy and Spain. The analysed material was cDNA or gDNA that came from T cells, B-cell-depleted T cells, or PBMCs.

In the source study's methods: Reference gene primer amplification in the assay estimated nucleated cell counts. Sequenced by immunoSEQ multiplex PCR; TCRdb stores in-frame clones only, minus some. The V and J calls and the clone size are those of that table, but D and trimming were determined from the DNA. The top ten hold over 4% of the sample, which has 100,000 to 140,000 clones, about three quarters seen once. V gave up 4 bases and J gave up 5 bases, with 15 bases separating them. CDR1 is SGHVS, CDR2 FQNEAQ, per germline. This CDR3 is 15 amino acids long. Sequencing was carried out using peripheral blood. The chain couples TRBV7-8 to TRBJ1-5, with D tentatively TRBD1 (5 bases). This sequence originates from a man between 65 and 79 years old with acute or convalescent COVID-19. The CDR3 bases are TGTGCCAGCAGCTCTGCAGGGAGGGACGATCAGCCCCAGCATTTT. Residues: CASSSAGRDDQPQHF.